This TCR beta chain was obtained from a study of beta chain features in type 1 diabetes. Every donor had blood drawn once into heparin, roughly 0.11 L on average. Reverse transcription of all isolated RNA meant that expressed TCRB transcripts were sequenced. TCRdb keeps only in-frame clones here, not all; method: immunoSEQ multiplex PCR. The sample yields 620,000 or so clones, 15% to 18% seen once. V trimming: 5 bases; J trimming: 2 bases; junction bases outside the gene matches: 3. The V gene's germline CDR1 is SEHNR and CDR2 FQNEAQ (reference sequence). CDR3 length equals 15 residues. This sequence was found in a man aged 18 to 29 in good health. The sequenced sample was naive CD4+ T cells from blood. This chain connects TRBV7-9 to TRBJ2-6; 7 bases agree with TRBD2. The CDR3: CASSQGGAGANVLTF. DNA for the CDR3: TGTGCCAGCAGCCAGGGAGGGGCTGGGGCCAACGTCCTGACTTTC.